This TCR beta chain was retrieved from a study of blood T cell repertoires in COVID-19. Study overall: Researchers got acute and convalescent COVID-19 samples from the United States, Italy and Spain. Sources were T cells, B-cell-depleted T cells, or PBMCs; the material itself was cDNA or gDNA.

Source study methods: Amplifying reference gene primers gave estimates of nucleated cell counts. Some clones are missing from TCRdb's copy, which holds only in-frame ones; the method was immunoSEQ multiplex PCR. V and J calls and clone size come straight from that table; D and trimming were deduced from the DNA. Of 140,000 or so clones in the sample, about 77% were seen once. V lost 3 bases, J lost 5 bases, and 6 bases stayed unmatched. The CDR3 runs 14 residues. Germline values: CDR1 SQVTM, CDR2 ANQGSEA. The chain recombines TRBV29-1 with TRBJ2-5; TRBD2 agrees at 10 bases. Sequencing used peripheral blood. This receptor was obtained from a man between 60 and 70 years old with acute or convalescent COVID-19. CDR3 sequence (DNA): TGCAGCGTTGACAGCGGGAGGGCTGGGGAGACCCAGTACTTC. This codes for CSVDSGRAGETQYF.